This T cell receptor (beta chain) is drawn from a study of T cells in Graves' hyperthyroidism and ophthalmopathy (dated by TCRdb to between 2017 and 2020). Regarding the research as a whole: Peripheral blood samples were taken at initial diagnosis, before any treatment was given. Once sampling was done, hyperthyroidism patients were given methimazole at a starting dose of 30 mg daily, whereas ophthalmopathy patients were given high-dose intravenous methylprednisolone. TCR Vbeta CDR3 sequencing of 120 to 150 peripheral blood samples (43 ophthalmopathy, some 75 hyperthyroidism and roughly 17 progressor patients) is reported in the paper. Thyroid tissue and blood T-cell repertoires from six Graves' hyperthyroidism patients were also compared in the study. Prospective prediction of ophthalmopathy was tested in an independent validation cohort of 18 hyperthyroidism patients and 15 to 17 patients who later progressed to ophthalmopathy. The 90 or so discovery patients were randomly split 7:3 into training and test sets. To identify distinguishing TCR V-J signatures, a discovery cohort of around 98 patients was used, comprising 40 to 45 with Graves' ophthalmopathy and around 60 with stable Graves' hyperthyroidism. The investigation overall reported the following: A 13 V-J signature model separated ophthalmopathy from stable hyperthyroidism, with roughly 88% sensitivity and roughly 82% specificity in cross-validation and 80%/75% in testing. In validation, progression to ophthalmopathy was predicted by the model with around 70% sensitivity and roughly 72% specificity, a median of about 6 months before onset. Sample size was not statistically predetermined, and blinding of investigators to group allocation was not performed. Most expanded thyroid clonotypes (frequency above 0.001) were also detected in blood, a finding suggesting that blood repertoires may reflect thyroid immune responses.

V ends up 3 bases short and J 0 bases short, with an unmatched junction base count of 5. The length of the CDR3 is 15 amino acids, counting both ends. The entry retains the CDR3 DNA only, 45 bases that are in frame from base 1. From the germline V gene (reference sequence), CDR1 is GTSNPN and CDR2 is SVGIG. TCR beta CDR3 regions were amplified from RNA transcripts. The TCR CDR3 was subjected to a first round of RT-PCR using the HTBI primer set and the Qiagen OneStep RT-PCR kit. Libraries were constructed in a second round of multiplex PCR, after which size selection and purification were carried out. Paired-end sequencing of the libraries was performed with 100 bp reads on an Illumina HiSeq2000. On the authors' methods: SOAPnuke was used to process the raw data, with reads discarded if the reads contained adapters or uncalled bases, had a mean Phred below 15, or lacked an exact constant-primer or identifier match. High-quality paired reads were merged with COPE v1.2.5, and unique nucleotide sequences were defined as clonotypes. Clonotypes were aligned to IMGT TRBV, TRBD and TRBJ reference segments using MiTCR v1.1. Only V-J combinations with frequency above 0.0001, covering approximately 99% of repertoires, were analysed. The TCS score was defined as the ratio of F50 (clonal expansion) to E x V (chaos), calculated using BLOSUM62-based TCRdist between CDR3 peptides within each V-J. Welch's t-statistics and random forest reduced some 510 V-J features to about 13, which were used in a naive Bayes classifier (R e1071). TCRdb handled the public reads itself, with Q25 trimming in fastp and clone calling in MiXCR, and kept productive beta chains. Every entry covers one CDR3 protein and lists the most common genes and DNA from its rows. Clone size and V and J calls follow TCRdb, not the original study. This sample has some 150,000 distinct CDR3 sequences in its table, and 22% of those were observed once. The top ten hold about 70% of the sample.

On this clonotype itself: What antigen it recognizes has not been identified. A much larger clone sits a single nucleotide away, making a read error possible. The missing conserved phenylalanine or tryptophan at the end of this CDR3 makes a read error likely.

The hyperthyroidism patients were between 18 and 65 years old and newly diagnosed, with a disease duration of less than 2 months. Exclusion was applied to patients with uncontrolled infections, other autoimmune diseases, pregnancy or lactation. Clinical symptoms, serum thyroxine and TRAb, thyroid ultrasound, and orbital computed tomography formed the basis for the diagnoses. Blood from progressor patients was drawn when they were first diagnosed with hyperthyroidism, before any ophthalmopathy symptoms appeared. Ficoll-Paque density gradient centrifugation was used to isolate PBMCs from approximately 10 ml of fresh peripheral blood. Progressor patients were initially diagnosed with Graves' hyperthyroidism and developed ophthalmopathy during follow-up. Total RNA was extracted using Trizol reagent, and RNA quality was assessed on an Agilent 2100 Bioanalyzer.

This sequence uses TRBV30 and TRBJ1-5; TRBD1 matches 7 bases in the middle. The sequence derives from a woman in her fifties or sixties with Graves' hyperthyroidism that later progressed to Graves' ophthalmopathy. The sequencing sample was made of blood. The bases read TGTGCCTGGAGCGCCGGGACAGCTAGCAATCAGCCCCAGCATTCT. It codes for CAWSAGTASNQPQHS.